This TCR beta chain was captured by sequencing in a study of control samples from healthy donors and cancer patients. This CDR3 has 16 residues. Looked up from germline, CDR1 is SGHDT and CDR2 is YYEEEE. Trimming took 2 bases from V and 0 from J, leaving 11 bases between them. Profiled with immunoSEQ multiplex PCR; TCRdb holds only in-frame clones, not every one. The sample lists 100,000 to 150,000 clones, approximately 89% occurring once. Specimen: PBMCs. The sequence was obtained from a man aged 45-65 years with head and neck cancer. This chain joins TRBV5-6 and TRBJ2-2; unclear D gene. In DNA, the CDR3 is TGTGCCAGCAGCTTCCTGAGAGGTTCGAACACCGGGGAGCTGTTTTTT. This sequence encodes CASSFLRGSNTGELFF.